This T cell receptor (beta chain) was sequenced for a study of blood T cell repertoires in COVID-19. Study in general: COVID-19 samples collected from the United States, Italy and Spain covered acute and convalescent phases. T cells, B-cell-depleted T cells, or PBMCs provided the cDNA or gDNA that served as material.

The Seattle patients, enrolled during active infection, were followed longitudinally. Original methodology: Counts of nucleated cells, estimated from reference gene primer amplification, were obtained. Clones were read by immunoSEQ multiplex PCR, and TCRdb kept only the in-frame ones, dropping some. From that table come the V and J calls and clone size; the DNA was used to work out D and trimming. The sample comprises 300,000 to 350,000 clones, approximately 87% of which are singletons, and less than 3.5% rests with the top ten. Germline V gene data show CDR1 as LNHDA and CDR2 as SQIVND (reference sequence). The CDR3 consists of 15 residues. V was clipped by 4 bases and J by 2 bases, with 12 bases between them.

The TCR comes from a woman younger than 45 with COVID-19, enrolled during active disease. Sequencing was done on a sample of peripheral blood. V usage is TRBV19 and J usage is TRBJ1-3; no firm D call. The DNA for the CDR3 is TGTGCCAGTAGTAAGCCCCAGGCGCCTGGAAACACCATATATTTT. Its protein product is CASSKPQAPGNTIYF.